This T cell receptor (beta chain) appears in the sequencing data of a study of T cells in tuberculosis. Study-level background: A South African cohort included IGRA-negative adolescents, latently infected IGRA-positive adolescents and adults with active tuberculosis.

Study results and caveats: Shorter CDR3-alpha in active tuberculosis partly drove smaller distances.

Germline V lookup: CDR1 SGHDN, CDR2 FVKESK. The V gene end was trimmed by 1 base and the J gene end by 1 base; junction bases not matched to a gene: 11. The CDR3 spans 19 residues. A note on this clone: Its antigen is still unknown.

Assay: immunoSEQ multiplex PCR; the TCRdb copy retains only in-frame clones and omits some. Here the sample spans 25,000 or so clones, around 87% being singletons. This TCR was sampled from a donor aged 5-35 years with latent tuberculosis or without tuberculosis infection. Sequencing was carried out using PBMCs. The chain couples TRBV14 to TRBJ2-1; 9 nucleotides align to TRBD2. The CDR3 protein is CASSQVTAGGPDSYNEQFF. The DNA of the CDR3 is TGTGCCAGCAGCCAAGTTACGGCGGGGGGGCCCGATTCCTACAATGAGCAGTTCTTC.